This entry describes one TCR beta chain. Antigen specificity is unknown. These data come from a study of monozygotic twins with inflammatory bowel disease. The germline CDR1 and CDR2 sequences are SGHRS and YFSETQ. CDR3 length equals 18 residues. A total RNA quantity of roughly 3,300 ng went into each TCR library. Using eight separate reactions per sample, the authors generated cDNA. TCRdb re-analyzed the 5' RACE reads; it lists each CDR3 protein once, without DNA. The sample shows 150,000 to 200,000 distinct CDR3 sequences, and roughly 3% sits with its ten largest clones. Findings and caveats of the study: Clonotype sharing was lower in IBD patients than healthy twins, most markedly with disease activity. Researchers reported no repertoire similarity difference between concordant and discordant twins, possibly from limited power.

The source is a human donor with ulcerative colitis or Crohn's disease, or a healthy co-twin of an affected twin (not recorded which). Sequenced material: blood. V is TRBV5-1 and J is TRBJ2-1; as DNA is missing, the TRBD2 call by TCRdb cannot be tested. The CDR3 region is CASTSSPSGSISYNEQFF.